This entry concerns a single T cell receptor (beta chain). Its antigen is unidentified. Germline lookup yields CDR1 DFQATT and CDR2 SNEGSKA (reference sequence). The germline V and J ends were trimmed by 1 base and 0 bases, with 12 bases remaining between them. The CDR3 has 16 amino acids. Sequenced with the Oncomine TCR Beta short-read assay was DNA taken from cultured CD4+ T cells. TCRdb re-analysed the PCR reads in MiXCR, keeping a single row per CDR3 protein. The sample carries 13,000 or so distinct CDR3 sequences, roughly two fifths recorded once. These data come from a study of vaccination and CD4 T cells after COVID-19. Indicated treatment: roughly 11-day PBMC culture with coronavirus spike peptide pools or control peptides (ViraFEST assay). With peptide pools, ViraFEST first expanded antigen-specific T cells and afterwards sequenced their TCRs.

This specimen was CD4+ T cells from blood, cultured in vitro, taken after SARS-CoV-2 vaccination. The receptor was derived from a human donor who had recovered from COVID-19. This chain links TRBV20-1 with TRBJ2-2, with D perhaps matching TRBD1 (6 bases). The CDR3 spells CSARGFWTANTGELFF. The DNA for the CDR3 is TGCAGTGCTAGAGGGTTTTGGACAGCGAACACCGGGGAGCTGTTTTTT.